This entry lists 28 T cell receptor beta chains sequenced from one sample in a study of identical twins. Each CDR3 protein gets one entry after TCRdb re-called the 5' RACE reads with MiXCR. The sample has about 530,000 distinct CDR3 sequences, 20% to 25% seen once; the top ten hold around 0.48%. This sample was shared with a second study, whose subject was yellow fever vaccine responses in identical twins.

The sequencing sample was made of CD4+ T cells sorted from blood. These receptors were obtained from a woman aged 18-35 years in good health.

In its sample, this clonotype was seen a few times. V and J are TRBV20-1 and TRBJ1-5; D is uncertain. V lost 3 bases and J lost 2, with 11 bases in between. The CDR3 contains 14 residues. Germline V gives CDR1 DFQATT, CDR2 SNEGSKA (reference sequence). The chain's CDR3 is CSASRGAGNQPQHF. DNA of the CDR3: TGCAGTGCTAGTCGCGGAGCGGGCAATCAGCCCCAGCATTTT.

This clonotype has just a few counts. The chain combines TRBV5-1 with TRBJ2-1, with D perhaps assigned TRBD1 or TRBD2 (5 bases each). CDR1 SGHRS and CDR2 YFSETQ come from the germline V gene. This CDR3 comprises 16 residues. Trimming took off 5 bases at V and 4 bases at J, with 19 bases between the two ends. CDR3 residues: CASRRRTWGEYNEQFF. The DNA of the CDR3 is TGCGCCAGCAGAAGGAGGACATGGGGAGAATACAATGAGCAGTTCTTC.

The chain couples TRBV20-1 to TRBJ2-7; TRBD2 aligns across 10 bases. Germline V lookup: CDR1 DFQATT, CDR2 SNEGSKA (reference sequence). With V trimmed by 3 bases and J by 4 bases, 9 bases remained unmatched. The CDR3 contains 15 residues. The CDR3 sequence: CSASRAGGPGYEQYF. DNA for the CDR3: TGCAGTGCTAGTCGAGCGGGAGGGCCGGGGTACGAGCAGTACTTC.

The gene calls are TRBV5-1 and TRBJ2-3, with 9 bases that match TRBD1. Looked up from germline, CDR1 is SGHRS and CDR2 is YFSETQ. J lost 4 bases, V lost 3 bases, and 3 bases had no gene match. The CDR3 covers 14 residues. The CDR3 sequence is CASSSQGAADTQYF. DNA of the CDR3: TGCGCCAGCAGCTCACAGGGGGCGGCAGATACGCAGTATTTT.

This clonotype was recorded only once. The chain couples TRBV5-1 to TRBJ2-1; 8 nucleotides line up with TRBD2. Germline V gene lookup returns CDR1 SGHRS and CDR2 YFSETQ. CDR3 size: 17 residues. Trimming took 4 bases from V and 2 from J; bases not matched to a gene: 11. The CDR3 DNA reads TGCGCCAGCAGCACCGGGGGGGCGGGAGATGCCTACAATGAGCAGTTCTTC. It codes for CASSTGGAGDAYNEQFF.

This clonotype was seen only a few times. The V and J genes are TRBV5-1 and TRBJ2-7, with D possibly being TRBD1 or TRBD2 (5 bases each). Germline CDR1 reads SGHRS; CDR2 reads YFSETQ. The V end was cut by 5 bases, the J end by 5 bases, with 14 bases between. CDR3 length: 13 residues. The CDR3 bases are TGCGCCAGCAGGGCCGGATGGGACCACGAGCAGTACTTC. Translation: CASRAGWDHEQYF.

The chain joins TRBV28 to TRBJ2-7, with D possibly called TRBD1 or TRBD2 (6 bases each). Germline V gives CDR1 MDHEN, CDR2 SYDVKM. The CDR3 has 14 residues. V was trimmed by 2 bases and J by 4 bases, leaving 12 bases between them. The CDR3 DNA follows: TGTGCCAGCAGTTTAGGGGGGCCTCGGTACGAGCAGTACGTC. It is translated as CASSLGGPRYEQYV.

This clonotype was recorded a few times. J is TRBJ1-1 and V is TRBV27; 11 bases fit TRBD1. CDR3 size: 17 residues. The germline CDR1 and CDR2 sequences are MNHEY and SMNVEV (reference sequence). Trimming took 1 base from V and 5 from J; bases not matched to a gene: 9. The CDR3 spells CASSLYPGQGAKTEAFF. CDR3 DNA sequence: TGTGCCAGCAGTTTATATCCCGGACAGGGGGCGAAAACTGAAGCTTTCTTT.

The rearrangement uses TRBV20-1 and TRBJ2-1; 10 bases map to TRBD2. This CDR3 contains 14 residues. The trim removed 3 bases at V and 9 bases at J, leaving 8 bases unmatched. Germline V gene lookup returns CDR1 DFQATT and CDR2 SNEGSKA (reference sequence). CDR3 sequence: CSASSSGGLGEQFF. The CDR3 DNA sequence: TGCAGTGCTAGTTCTAGCGGGGGATTGGGTGAGCAGTTCTTC.

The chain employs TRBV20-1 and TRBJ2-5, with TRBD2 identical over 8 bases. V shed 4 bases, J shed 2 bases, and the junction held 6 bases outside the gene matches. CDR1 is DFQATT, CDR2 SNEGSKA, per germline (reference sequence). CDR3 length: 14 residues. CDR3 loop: CSATGLAEQETQYF. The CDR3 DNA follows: TGCAGTGCTACCGGACTAGCCGAACAAGAGACCCAGTACTTC.

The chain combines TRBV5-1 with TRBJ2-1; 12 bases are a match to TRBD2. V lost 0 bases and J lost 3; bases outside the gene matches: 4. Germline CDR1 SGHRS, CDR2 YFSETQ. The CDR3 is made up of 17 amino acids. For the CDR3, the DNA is TGCGCCAGCAGCTTGGGCCCGGGACTAGCGGGCTACAATGAGCAGTTCTTC. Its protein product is CASSLGPGLAGYNEQFF.

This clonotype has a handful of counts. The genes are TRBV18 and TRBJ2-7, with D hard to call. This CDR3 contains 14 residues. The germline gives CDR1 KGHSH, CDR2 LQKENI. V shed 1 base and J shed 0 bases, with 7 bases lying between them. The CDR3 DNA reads TGTGCCAGCTCACCACTGGAAAGCTCCTACGAGCAGTACTTC. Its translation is CASSPLESSYEQYF.

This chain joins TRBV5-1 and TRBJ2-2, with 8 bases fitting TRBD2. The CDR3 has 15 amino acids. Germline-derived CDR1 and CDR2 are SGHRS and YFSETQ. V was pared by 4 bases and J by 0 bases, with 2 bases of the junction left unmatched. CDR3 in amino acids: CASSIAGSNTGELFF. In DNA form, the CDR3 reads TGCGCCAGCAGCATAGCGGGATCGAACACCGGGGAGCTGTTTTTT. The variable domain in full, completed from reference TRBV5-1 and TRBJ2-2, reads KAGVTQTPRYLIKTRGQQVTLSCSPISGHRSVSWYQQTPGQGLQFLFEYFSETQRNKGNFPGRFSGRQFSNSRSEMNVSTLELGDSALYLCASSIAGSNTGELFFGEGSRLTVL.

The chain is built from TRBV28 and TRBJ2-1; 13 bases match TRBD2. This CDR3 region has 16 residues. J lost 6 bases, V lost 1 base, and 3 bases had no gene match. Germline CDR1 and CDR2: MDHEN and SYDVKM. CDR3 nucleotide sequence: TGTGCCAGCAGTTTATCGGGACTAGCGGGATTCAATGAGCAGTTCTTC. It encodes CASSLSGLAGFNEQFF.

The CDR3 loop reads CASSRDRGRRSEAFF. CDR3 DNA sequence: TGCGCCAGCAGCCGGGACAGGGGGCGTCGGTCTGAAGCTTTCTTT. The gene calls are TRBV4-1 and TRBJ1-1; 12 nucleotides match TRBD1. There are 15 residues in the CDR3. Germline V gene sequence: CDR1 MGHRA, CDR2 YSYEKL. V was clipped by 4 bases and J by 6 bases; unmatched bases: 6.

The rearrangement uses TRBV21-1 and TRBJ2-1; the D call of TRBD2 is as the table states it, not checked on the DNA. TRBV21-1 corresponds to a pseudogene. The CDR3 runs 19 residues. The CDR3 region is CASSKVPENLAGYNNEQFF. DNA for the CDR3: TGTGCCAGCAGCAAAGTCCCCGAGAATCTAGCGGGGTACAACAATGAGCAGTTCTTC.

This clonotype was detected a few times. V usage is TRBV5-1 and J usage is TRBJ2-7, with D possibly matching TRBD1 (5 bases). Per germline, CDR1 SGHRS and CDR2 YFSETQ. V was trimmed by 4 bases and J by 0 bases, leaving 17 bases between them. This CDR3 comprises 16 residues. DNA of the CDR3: TGCGCCAGCAGCGAATTTGACAGTTTCAACTCCTACGAGCAGTACTTC. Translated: CASSEFDSFNSYEQYF.

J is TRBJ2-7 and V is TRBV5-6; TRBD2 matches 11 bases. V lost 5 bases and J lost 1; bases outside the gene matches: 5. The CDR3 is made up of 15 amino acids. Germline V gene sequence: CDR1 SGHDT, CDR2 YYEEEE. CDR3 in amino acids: CASRKLAGDSYEQYV. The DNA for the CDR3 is TGTGCCAGCAGGAAACTAGCGGGGGATTCCTACGAGCAGTACGTC.

CDR3 sequence (DNA): TGTGCCAGCAGCTTGGGGTTGGGGGCGAATTCACCCCTCCACTTT. Its translation: CASSLGLGANSPLHF. This chain links TRBV7-9 with TRBJ1-6; tentative D call: TRBD1 (6 bases). Germline V lookup: CDR1 SEHNR, CDR2 FQNEAQ (reference sequence). With 3 bases removed from V and 7 bases from J, the gap between germline ends came to 13 bases. The CDR3 is 15 residues long.

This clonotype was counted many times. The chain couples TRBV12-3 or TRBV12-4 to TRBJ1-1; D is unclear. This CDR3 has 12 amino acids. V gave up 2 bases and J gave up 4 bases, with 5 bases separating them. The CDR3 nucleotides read TGTGCCAGCAGTTTATCCCTCACTGAAGCTTTCTTT. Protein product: CASSLSLTEAFF.

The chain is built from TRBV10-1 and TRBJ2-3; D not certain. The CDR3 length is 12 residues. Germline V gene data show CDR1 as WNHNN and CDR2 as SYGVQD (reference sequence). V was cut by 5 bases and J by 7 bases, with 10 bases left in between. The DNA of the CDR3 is TGCGCCAGCAGTTCCGGGCCCCATACGCAGTATTTT. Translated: CASSSGPHTQYF.

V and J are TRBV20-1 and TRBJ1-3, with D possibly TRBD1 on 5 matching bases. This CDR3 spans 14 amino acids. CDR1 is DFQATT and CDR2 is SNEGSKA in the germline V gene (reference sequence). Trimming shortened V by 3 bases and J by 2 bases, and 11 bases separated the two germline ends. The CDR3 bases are TGCAGTGCTAGGGACGGGGGAGCTGGAAACACCATATATTTT. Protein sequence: CSARDGGAGNTIYF.

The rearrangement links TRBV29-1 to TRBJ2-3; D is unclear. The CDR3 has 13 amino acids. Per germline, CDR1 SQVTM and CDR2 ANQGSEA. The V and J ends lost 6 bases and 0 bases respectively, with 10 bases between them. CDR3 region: CSVTRYSTDTQYF. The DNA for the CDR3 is TGCAGCGTCACCCGGTACAGCACAGATACGCAGTATTTT.

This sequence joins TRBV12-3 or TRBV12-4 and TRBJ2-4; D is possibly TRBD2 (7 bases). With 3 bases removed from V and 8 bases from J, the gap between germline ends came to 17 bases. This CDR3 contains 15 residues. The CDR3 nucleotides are TGTGCCAGCAGTTTGGGGGGGGCACAGGGACACATTCAGTACTTC. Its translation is CASSLGGAQGHIQYF.

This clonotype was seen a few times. The CDR3 bases are TGCGCCAGCAGCCCAAGCACAGGGGCCTACCTCGAGACCCAGTACTTC. Protein: CASSPSTGAYLETQYF. The rearrangement joins TRBV5-1 to TRBJ2-5, with 7 bases lining up with TRBD1. V dropped 4 bases and J dropped 5; count of bases not matched to a gene: 14. CDR1 is SGHRS, CDR2 YFSETQ, per germline. The CDR3 is made up of 16 amino acids. The full variable domain, with the rest looked up from reference TRBV5-1 and TRBJ2-5, is KAGVTQTPRYLIKTRGQQVTLSCSPISGHRSVSWYQQTPGQGLQFLFEYFSETQRNKGNFPGRFSGRQFSNSRSEMNVSTLELGDSALYLCASSPSTGAYLETQYFGPGTRLLVL.

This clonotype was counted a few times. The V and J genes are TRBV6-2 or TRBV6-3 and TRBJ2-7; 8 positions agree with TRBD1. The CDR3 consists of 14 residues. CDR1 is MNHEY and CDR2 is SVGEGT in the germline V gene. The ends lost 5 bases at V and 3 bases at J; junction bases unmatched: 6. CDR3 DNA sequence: TGTGCCAGCAGTCCGGACAGGGTAAACTACGAGCAGTACGTC. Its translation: CASSPDRVNYEQYV.

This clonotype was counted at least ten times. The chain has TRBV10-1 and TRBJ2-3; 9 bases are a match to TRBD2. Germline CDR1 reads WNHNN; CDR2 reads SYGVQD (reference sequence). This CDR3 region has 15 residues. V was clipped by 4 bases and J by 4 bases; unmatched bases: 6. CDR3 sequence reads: CASSGIAGVADTQYF. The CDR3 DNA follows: TGCGCCAGCAGTGGAATAGCGGGAGTTGCAGATACGCAGTATTTT.

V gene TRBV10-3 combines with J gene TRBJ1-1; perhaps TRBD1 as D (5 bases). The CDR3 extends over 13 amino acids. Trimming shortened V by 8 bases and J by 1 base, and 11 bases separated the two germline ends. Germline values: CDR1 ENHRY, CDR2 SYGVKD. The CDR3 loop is CAIGRGENTEAFF. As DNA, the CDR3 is TGTGCCATCGGGCGGGGCGAGAACACTGAAGCTTTCTTT.